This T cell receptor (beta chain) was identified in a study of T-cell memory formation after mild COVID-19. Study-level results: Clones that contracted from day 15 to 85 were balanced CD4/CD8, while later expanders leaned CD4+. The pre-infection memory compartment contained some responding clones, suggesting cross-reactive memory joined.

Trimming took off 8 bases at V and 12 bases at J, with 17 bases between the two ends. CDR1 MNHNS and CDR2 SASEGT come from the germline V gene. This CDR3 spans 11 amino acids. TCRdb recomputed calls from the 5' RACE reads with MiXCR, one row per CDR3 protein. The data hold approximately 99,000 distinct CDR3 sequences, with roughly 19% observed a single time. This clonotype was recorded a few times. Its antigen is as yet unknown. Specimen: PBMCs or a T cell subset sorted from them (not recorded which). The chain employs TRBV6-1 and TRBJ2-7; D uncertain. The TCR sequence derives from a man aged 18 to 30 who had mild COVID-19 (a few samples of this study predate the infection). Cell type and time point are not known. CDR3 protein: CASGHSLGGYV. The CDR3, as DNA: TGTGCCAGCGGGCACTCCCTAGGTGGGTACGTC.